This T cell receptor beta chain was profiled in a study of T cells in Graves' hyperthyroidism and ophthalmopathy (dated by TCRdb to between 2017 and 2020). Regarding the research as a whole: Peripheral blood was sampled at the time of initial diagnosis, prior to any treatment. To identify TCR V-J signatures that set the groups apart, the researchers used a discovery cohort of 90 to 100 patients, made up of 40 to 45 with Graves' ophthalmopathy and about 60 with stable Graves' hyperthyroidism. An independent validation cohort of 18 to 20 hyperthyroidism patients and some 15 patients who later progressed to ophthalmopathy tested prospective prediction of ophthalmopathy. The approximately 100 discovery patients were divided at random into training and test sets in a 7:3 ratio. The study also compared thyroid tissue and blood T-cell repertoires from more than 5 Graves' hyperthyroidism patients. After sampling, hyperthyroidism patients received methimazole starting at 30 mg daily, and ophthalmopathy patients received high-dose intravenous methylprednisolone. TCR Vbeta CDR3 sequencing of 120 to 150 peripheral blood samples (around 45 ophthalmopathy, roughly 72 hyperthyroidism and approximately 17 progressor patients) is reported in the paper.

Concerning this clonotype itself: It has no known antigen specificity. There are no base qualities to consult, and no much larger clone falls within one base.

What the study reported, not specific to this receptor: Most expanded thyroid clonotypes (frequency above 0.001) were also found in blood, which suggests that blood repertoires may mirror thyroid immune responses. In validation, the model predicted progression to ophthalmopathy a median of 6.5 months before onset, with about 71% sensitivity and 72.22% specificity. No statistical method was used to fix the sample size in advance, and group allocation was not hidden from the investigators. In cross-validation, a model built on a 13 V-J signature told ophthalmopathy apart from stable hyperthyroidism with less than 90% sensitivity and roughly 82% specificity, and in testing the same model reached 80%/75%.

The TCR beta CDR3 regions were amplified from RNA transcripts. The first round of RT-PCR for the TCR CDR3 was performed with the HTBI primer set and the Qiagen OneStep RT-PCR kit. A second multiplex PCR round built the libraries, followed by size selection and purification. Libraries were sequenced paired-end with 100 bp reads on an Illumina HiSeq2000. Concerning the study's data processing: SOAPnuke was used to process the raw data, with reads discarded if the reads contained adapters or uncalled bases, had a mean Phred below 15, or lacked an exact constant-primer or identifier match. COPE v1.2.5 was used to merge high-quality paired reads, and clonotypes were defined as unique nucleotide sequences. MiTCR v1.1 was used to align the clonotypes against IMGT TRBV, TRBD and TRBJ reference segments. The analysis was restricted to V-J combinations with a frequency above 0.0001, which together covered just over 98% of the repertoires. The TCS score was defined as F50 (clonal expansion) divided by E x V (chaos), with BLOSUM62-based TCRdist calculated between CDR3 peptides within each V-J. Welch's t-statistics and random forest reduced roughly 500 V-J features to fewer than 15, which were used in a naive Bayes classifier (R e1071). The similarity between thyroid and blood repertoires was quantified using the Morisita-Horn index. TCRdb cleaned the public reads at Q25 with fastp, built clones with MiXCR and kept in-frame beta chains. Duplicate CDR3 protein sequences are folded into a single record with the most common DNA and genes. TCRdb assigned the V and J calls; the authors' analysis was not used. This sample is represented by approximately 610,000 distinct CDR3 sequences; roughly 14% of them were singletons. Clones ranked in the top ten supply 3.5% to 4.5% of the sample.

V is trimmed back by 3 bases and J by 4 bases, and the junction contains 1 base that no gene match accounts for. The germline V gene sets CDR1 to SQVTM and CDR2 to ANQGSEA. The CDR3 runs 14 residues from the cysteine to the phenylalanine. The only DNA kept is the CDR3, 42 bases in frame from the first base. Moderately to severely active disease, a Clinical Activity Score of at least 3, a NOSPECS grade of at least 4, and a duration under 3 months were present in ophthalmopathy patients. Exclusion was applied to patients with uncontrolled infections, other autoimmune diseases, pregnancy or lactation. Diagnoses relied on clinical symptoms, serum thyroxine and TRAb, thyroid ultrasound and orbital computed tomography. Ficoll-Paque density gradient centrifugation was used to isolate PBMCs from around 10 ml of fresh peripheral blood. Total RNA was extracted with Trizol reagent, and quality was checked on an Agilent 2100 Bioanalyzer.

Recombination connected TRBV29-1 to TRBJ2-2; 11 central nucleotides agree with TRBD1. Sequenced sample: blood. The TCR was taken from a woman in her forties with Graves' ophthalmopathy. CDR3 sequence: CSVDGTGGTGELFF. Read as DNA, the sequence is TGCAGCGTTGATGGGACAGGGGGCACCGGGGAGCTGTTTTTT.